Below are 18 T cell receptor beta chains sequenced from a single sample in a study of T cells in Graves' hyperthyroidism and ophthalmopathy (dated by TCRdb to about 2019). The library was obtained by multiplex PCR. Sequencing took place on an Illumina HiSeq 2000. The TCR beta CDR3 regions were amplified from the RNA transcripts. A first-round RT-PCR of the TCR CDR3 used the HTBI primer set with the Qiagen OneStep RT-PCR kit. TCRdb handled the public reads itself, with Q25 trimming in fastp and clone calling in MiXCR, and kept productive beta chains. CDR3 protein duplicates are merged, each entry listing the most common genes and DNA. The sample includes some 340,000 distinct CDR3 sequences, with around 15% observed a single time. About a third of the sample rests with the top ten. The sequenced sample consisted of blood. These receptors all come from a woman aged 40 to 50 with Graves' ophthalmopathy.

This clonotype was detected only a few times. The chain joins TRBV3-1 to TRBJ2-2; 8 bases align to TRBD1. CDR1 and CDR2 from the germline V gene are LGHDT and YNNKEL (reference sequence). After removal of 5 bases from V and 7 bases from J, the junction contained 6 bases not matched to a gene. The CDR3 covers 14 residues. The CDR3 protein is CASSARTGNGELFF. The CDR3, as DNA: TGTGCCAGCAGCGCTCGGACAGGGAACGGGGAGCTGTTTTTT. Based on the CDR3 plus reference TRBV3-1 and TRBJ2-2, the full variable domain is DTAVSQTPKYLVTQMGNDKSIKCEQNLGHDTMYWYKQDSKKFLKIMFSYNNKELIINETVPNRFSPKSPDKAHLNLHINSLELGDSAVYFCASSARTGNGELFFGEGSRLTVL.

This clonotype appeared many times. V usage is TRBV11-2 and J usage is TRBJ2-3; tentatively, D is TRBD1 (5 bases). This CDR3 has 14 residues. Trimming left V 6 bases short and J 4 bases short, with 14 bases between. Germline-derived CDR1 and CDR2 are SGHAT and FQNNGV. The CDR3 region is CASRLNQGADTQYF. The CDR3 region has the DNA TGTGCCAGCAGGTTGAATCAGGGCGCAGATACGCAGTATTTT.

This clonotype was counted many times. This chain uses TRBV25-1 with TRBJ1-4, with 8 bases that match TRBD1. The CDR3 is made up of 14 amino acids. Germline V gene data show CDR1 as MGHDK and CDR2 as SYGVNS. Trimming cost V 4 bases and J 8 bases; bases outside gene matches: 6. CDR3 region: CASSAYRGTEKLFF. In DNA, the CDR3 is TGTGCCAGCAGTGCATACAGGGGGACCGAAAAACTGTTTTTT.

Concerning this clonotype itself: This could be a read error, since a much larger clone is one nucleotide away. The V call is TRBV7-2, the J call TRBJ2-1, with TRBD1 matching over 9 bases. Trimming took 2 bases from V and 7 from J; bases not matched to a gene: 12. Germline V lookup: CDR1 SGHTA, CDR2 FQGNSA. The CDR3 runs 17 residues. The CDR3 sequence: CASSLLRRTGAVNEQFF. The DNA of the CDR3 is TGTGCCAGCAGCTTACTCCGAAGGACAGGGGCCGTGAATGAGCAGTTCTTC.

This clonotype came up many times. V is TRBV2 and J is TRBJ2-1; 12 bases map to TRBD2. The CDR3 is 14 residues long. The ends lost 4 bases at V and 10 bases at J; junction bases unmatched: 5. Germline CDR1 and CDR2: SNHLY and FYNNEI. This chain's CDR3 is CASSVLAGGGEQFF. The CDR3 region has the DNA TGTGCCAGCAGTGTACTAGCGGGAGGAGGGGAGCAGTTCTTC. Complete variable domain (other parts from reference TRBV2 and TRBJ2-1): EPEVTQTPSHQVTQMGQEVILRCVPISNHLYFYWYRQILGQKVEFLVSFYNNEISEKSEIFDDQFSVERPDGSNFTLKIRSTKLEDSAMYFCASSVLAGGGEQFFGPGTRLTVL.

This clonotype appeared a few times. The chain employs TRBV18 and TRBJ2-5, with D perhaps matching TRBD1 (6 bases). The germline CDR1 and CDR2 sequences are KGHSH and LQKENI. This CDR3 comprises 15 residues. V was trimmed by 5 bases and J by 1 base, leaving 14 bases between them. CDR3 nucleotide sequence: TGTGCCAGCTCAACAGATACAGGGCTCCAAGAGACCCAGTACTTC. This gives the protein CASSTDTGLQETQYF.

This clonotype was detected ten times or more. The V and J genes are TRBV12-3 or TRBV12-4 and TRBJ2-5, with D perhaps matching TRBD2 (6 bases). CDR3 length: 15 amino acids. V lost 3 bases to trimming and J lost 4 bases, with 15 bases between them. CDR3 amino acids: CASSLPGVSTETQYF. DNA of the CDR3: TGTGCCAGCAGTTTGCCGGGGGTCTCTACAGAGACCCAGTACTTC.

The chain uses TRBV18 and TRBJ1-1, with TRBD1 identical over 7 bases. Germline V lookup: CDR1 KGHSH, CDR2 LQKENI. This CDR3 comprises 15 residues. Losses at the gene ends were 2 bases for V and 3 bases for J; bases not matched to a gene: 6. The CDR3 sequence is CASSPTQGGDTEAFF. The CDR3 DNA sequence: TGTGCCAGCTCACCAACCCAGGGGGGGGACACTGAAGCTTTCTTT.

This clonotype was detected many times. V gene TRBV28 combines with J gene TRBJ1-1; the D gene is possibly TRBD1 (6 bases). This CDR3 is built from 14 residues. CDR1 is MDHEN and CDR2 is SYDVKM in the germline V gene. V lost 6 bases and J lost 0, with 11 bases in between. The CDR3, as DNA: TGTGCCAGCAGATTACAGGGACTGAACACTGAAGCTTTCTTT. Encoded protein: CASRLQGLNTEAFF.

In its sample, this clonotype was seen many times. The chain has TRBV14 and TRBJ1-5; D call uncertain. The CDR3 is 13 residues long. V gave up 2 bases and J gave up 11 bases, with 13 bases separating them. CDR1 is SGHDN and CDR2 is FVKESK in the germline V gene. This CDR3 is CASSQSPGSAQHF. CDR3 nucleotides: TGTGCCAGCAGCCAATCCCCCGGATCGGCCCAGCATTTT.

This clonotype was detected only a few times. V is TRBV5-4 and J is TRBJ2-1, with 14 bases lining up with TRBD2. Germline loops: CDR1 SGHNT, CDR2 YYREEE (reference sequence). V trimming: 4 bases; J trimming: 3 bases; junction bases outside the gene matches: 3. This CDR3 contains 16 residues. The CDR3 region has the DNA TGTGCCAGCAGCGGAGGGACTAGCGGGGGCTACAATGAGCAGTTCTTC. This codes for CASSGGTSGGYNEQFF.

The genes are TRBV28 and TRBJ2-1; D unresolved. Trimming removed 0 bases from V and 0 bases from J, with 9 bases in between. Germline lookup yields CDR1 MDHEN and CDR2 SYDVKM. The CDR3 loop spans 16 amino acids. The chain's CDR3 is CASSLWSPSSYNEQFF. The CDR3 DNA reads TGTGCCAGCAGTTTATGGAGCCCTAGCTCCTACAATGAGCAGTTCTTC.

The chain links TRBV7-9 to TRBJ2-1; D gene unclear. Germline loops: CDR1 SEHNR, CDR2 FQNEAQ (reference sequence). The CDR3 loop spans 13 amino acids. V dropped 5 bases and J dropped 14 bases, with 19 bases sitting between them. Here the CDR3 reads CASSPLRDQLEFF. DNA of the CDR3: TGTGCCAGCAGCCCCCTCAGAGACCAGTTAGAGTTCTTC.

In this sample, this clonotype turned up many times. J is TRBJ1-5 and V is TRBV10-3; 11 nucleotides agree with TRBD1. V shed 2 bases, J shed 5 bases, and the junction held 2 bases outside the gene matches. In germline, CDR1 is ENHRY, CDR2 SYGVKD. The CDR3 runs to 15 residues. The CDR3: CAISEGDRGDQPQHF. The DNA of the CDR3 is TGTGCCATCAGTGAGGGGGACAGGGGGGATCAGCCCCAGCATTTT.

This clonotype was observed a few times. The V call is TRBV7-9, the J call TRBJ2-1; 10 positions match TRBD2. The germline V gene encodes CDR1 SEHNR and CDR2 FQNEAQ (reference sequence). This CDR3 has 16 amino acids. Unmatched junction bases numbered 11, after V lost 4 bases and J lost 8 bases. The chain's CDR3 is CASSSPQRGGLDEQFF. The DNA for the CDR3 is TGTGCCAGCAGCTCCCCTCAGCGGGGGGGGCTTGATGAGCAGTTCTTC.

The chain uses TRBV5-1 and TRBJ2-2; 7 nucleotides match TRBD2. This CDR3 comprises 17 residues. The V and J ends lost 4 bases and 0 bases, in that order; junction bases with no gene match: 9. Germline assignment: CDR1 SGHRS and CDR2 YFSETQ. In nucleotides, the CDR3 is TGCGCCAGCAGCCCCCGGACGGCGGGGGCGAACACCGGGGAGCTGTTTTTT. This gives the protein CASSPRTAGANTGELFF. Using reference TRBV5-1 and TRBJ2-2 for the parts outside the CDR3, the full variable domain is KAGVTQTPRYLIKTRGQQVTLSCSPISGHRSVSWYQQTPGQGLQFLFEYFSETQRNKGNFPGRFSGRQFSNSRSEMNVSTLELGDSALYLCASSPRTAGANTGELFFGEGSRLTVL.

This clonotype was observed a few times. The junction differs from germline at one of its ends, possibly a read error. CDR3 in DNA: TGCAGTGCTCGAGATCCAGGGGCCGCCTTGAACACTGAAGCTTTCTTT. It encodes CSARDPGAALNTEAFF. The chain is built from TRBV20-1 and TRBJ1-1; maybe TRBD1 (6 bases). CDR3 length: 16 residues. Germline CDR1 DFQATT, CDR2 SNEGSKA (reference sequence).

The table lists this clonotype with a few counts. V is TRBV27 and J is TRBJ2-2; 7 bases line up with TRBD2. The CDR3 consists of 15 residues. The ends lost 4 bases at V and 7 bases at J; junction bases unmatched: 9. Germline V gives CDR1 MNHEY, CDR2 SMNVEV (reference sequence). The chain's CDR3 is CASSSPSGKNGELFF. The CDR3 nucleotides read TGTGCCAGCAGTTCGCCAAGCGGGAAGAACGGGGAGCTGTTTTTT.